A single sample gave rise to the 28 T cell receptor beta chains below, sequenced in a study of molecular identifiers for immune sequencing clone quantification. Each CDR3 protein is one row after TCRdb ran MiXCR on the PCR reads. The table lists about 320,000 distinct CDR3 sequences, about a fifth of them singletons. Sample: naive CD8+ T cells from blood, with Jurkat cell RNA spiked in. As for subset: FACS-sorted CD8+CD4-CCR7+CD45RA+ naive T cells. Receptor source: a human donor in good health. Some libraries in this study had Jurkat cell RNA spiked in.

This clonotype showed up just a few times. The V call is TRBV29-1, the J call TRBJ1-2; D not resolved. The CDR3 is made up of 13 amino acids. Germline-derived CDR1 and CDR2 are SQVTM and ANQGSEA. The V and J ends lost 4 bases and 3 bases respectively, with 12 bases between them. The CDR3 DNA sequence: TGCAGCGTTGTTCCGGGATCTCACTATGGCTACACCTTC. It yields the protein CSVVPGSHYGYTF.

This clonotype was seen more than once but under ten times. This chain links TRBV4-3 with TRBJ2-7, with 7 bases identical to TRBD1. The CDR3 totals 15 residues. Trimming cost V 0 bases and J 4 bases; bases outside gene matches: 6. The germline gives CDR1 LGHNA, CDR2 YSLEER. CDR3 nucleotides: TGCGCCAGCAGCCAAGAACTGGACAGGCGTTACGAGCAGTACTTC. Protein sequence: CASSQELDRRYEQYF.

This clonotype was detected ten times or more. The chain couples TRBV7-9 to TRBJ1-1; D is unresolved. The CDR3 runs 14 residues. Germline values: CDR1 SEHNR, CDR2 FQNEAQ (reference sequence). V was shortened by 3 bases and J by 1 base, with 9 bases between the two germline ends. In nucleotides, the CDR3 is TGTGCCAGCAGCTTCGGCCCAACGAACACTGAAGCTTTCTTT. Translated, it gives CASSFGPTNTEAFF.

Comments on this clonotype: A much more abundant neighbour one base away suggests this may be a read error. This chain uses TRBV19 with TRBJ1-2; D uncertain. The CDR3 has 13 amino acids. From germline, CDR1 is LNHDA and CDR2 SQIVND (reference sequence). The CDR3 DNA reads as TGTGCCAGTAGTATAGATCCCAGCAGTGGCCACACCTTC. Protein: CASSIDPSSGHTF. Variable domain in full (rest from reference TRBV19 and TRBJ1-2): DGGITQSPKYLFRKEGQNVTLSCEQNLNHDAMYWYRQDPGQGLRLIYYSQIVNDFQKGDIAEGYSVSREKKESFPLTVTSAQKNPTAFYLCASSIDPSSGHTFGSGTRLTVV.

This clonotype has a count of ten or more. V and J are TRBV5-6 and TRBJ1-2, with 12 positions matching TRBD1. This CDR3 spans 16 amino acids. The germline V gene has CDR1 SGHDT and CDR2 YYEEEE. V was pared by 1 base and J by 2 bases, with 3 bases of the junction left unmatched. This CDR3 reads CASSLLGQGANYGYTF. CDR3 in DNA: TGTGCCAGCAGCTTGTTGGGACAGGGGGCGAACTATGGCTACACCTTC. The full variable domain, with the rest looked up from reference TRBV5-6 and TRBJ1-2, is DAGVTQSPTHLIKTRGQQVTLRCSPKSGHDTVSWYQQALGQGPQFIFQYYEEEERQRGNFPDRFSGHQFPNYSSELNVNALLLGDSALYLCASSLLGQGANYGYTFGSGTRLTVV.

Concerning this clonotype itself: At one end, the junction sequence differs from germline, possibly due to a read error. The chain's CDR3 is CASSRSNLPQHF. The CDR3 nucleotides read TGTGCCAGCAGCCGTAGCAATCTGCCCCAGCATTTT. The chain combines TRBV13 with TRBJ1-5; D remains unclear. Looked up from germline, CDR1 is PRHDT and CDR2 is FYEKMQ (reference sequence). There are 12 residues in the CDR3.

This clonotype was counted many times. This sequence joins TRBV12-3 or TRBV12-4 and TRBJ2-3, with D possibly being TRBD1 or TRBD2 (5 bases each). The V end lost 4 bases, the J end lost 0 bases, and 11 bases lay between the germline ends. The CDR3 runs to 15 residues. CDR3 coding DNA: TGTGCCAGCAGTTCTCGGGACCCCAGCACAGATACGCAGTATTTT. Its protein product is CASSSRDPSTDTQYF.

In its sample, this clonotype was seen a few times. The gene calls are TRBV11-2 and TRBJ2-7, with 11 bases matching TRBD2. This CDR3 is built from 15 residues. Trimming removed 5 bases from V and 4 bases from J; junction bases left unmatched: 7. Looked up from germline, CDR1 is SGHAT and CDR2 is FQNNGV. DNA of the CDR3: TGTGCCAGCAGCCCGGGGACTAGCGGAAAATACGAGCAGTACTTC. Residues: CASSPGTSGKYEQYF.

This clonotype was detected many times. The rearrangement links TRBV25-1 to TRBJ2-2, with 7 bases fitting TRBD2. The germline V gene has CDR1 MGHDK and CDR2 SYGVNS. J lost 0 bases, V lost 8 bases, and 9 bases had no gene match. The length of the CDR3 is 16 residues. The CDR3 spells CASQIASGPNTGELFF. The CDR3 DNA reads as TGTGCCAGCCAGATTGCTAGCGGACCGAACACCGGGGAGCTGTTTTTT.

This clonotype was counted ten times or more. The gene calls are TRBV20-1 and TRBJ1-5; D call uncertain. This CDR3 region has 15 residues. Germline values: CDR1 DFQATT, CDR2 SNEGSKA (reference sequence). V dropped 1 base and J dropped 3 bases, with 13 bases sitting between them. CDR3 protein: CSARVPNTLNQPQHF. As DNA, the CDR3 is TGCAGTGCTAGAGTACCCAATACCCTCAATCAGCCCCAGCATTTT.

This clonotype was picked up many times. V is TRBV20-1 and J is TRBJ2-7; 11 nucleotides align to TRBD2. The CDR3 spans 16 residues. CDR1 DFQATT and CDR2 SNEGSKA come from the germline V gene (reference sequence). J lost 0 bases, V lost 0 bases, and 4 bases had no gene match. The DNA for the CDR3 is TGCAGTGCTAGAGAGGTAGCGGGGGGGAACTCCTACGAGCAGTACTTC. Residues: CSAREVAGGNSYEQYF.

In its sample, this clonotype was seen many times. The chain couples TRBV9 to TRBJ2-6, with 7 bases identical to TRBD1. This CDR3 comprises 16 residues. The ends lost 3 bases at V and 0 bases at J; junction bases unmatched: 3. Per the germline V gene, CDR1 is SGDLS and CDR2 is YYNGEE. The CDR3 sequence: CASSGQGPSGANVLTF. The CDR3 region has the DNA TGTGCCAGCAGCGGACAGGGACCCTCTGGGGCCAACGTCCTGACTTTC.

CDR3 DNA: TGTGCCAGCAGCCACCCCAGGGGACTAGCGGGAGCCTACAATGAGCAGTTCTTC. Translation: CASSHPRGLAGAYNEQFF. The chain has TRBV4-2 and TRBJ2-1, with TRBD2 matching over 14 bases. V was clipped by 3 bases and J by 2 bases; unmatched bases: 6. This CDR3 is built from 18 residues. The germline V gene encodes CDR1 LGHNA and CDR2 YNFKEQ.

This clonotype has at least ten counts. V gene TRBV30 combines with J gene TRBJ1-1; D uncertain. The CDR3 contains 14 residues. Trimming left V 0 bases short and J 0 bases short, with 8 bases between. Per the germline V gene, CDR1 is GTSNPN and CDR2 is SVGIG (reference sequence). The CDR3 bases are TGTGCCTGGAGTGTCGGGGTGCTGAACACTGAAGCTTTCTTT. It is translated as CAWSVGVLNTEAFF.

The sample holds a few counts of this clonotype. This chain links TRBV4-1 with TRBJ2-7; D might be TRBD1 (6 bases). CDR1 and CDR2 (germline): MGHRA, YSYEKL. V dropped 1 base and J dropped 5 bases, with 12 bases sitting between them. The CDR3 extends over 14 amino acids. CDR3 sequence reads: CASSQGGQRDEQYF. In DNA, the CDR3 is TGCGCCAGCAGCCAAGGGGGGCAGAGGGACGAGCAGTACTTC.

Details on this clonotype: This clone may be a read error of a much larger clone one base away. This chain joins TRBV5-4 and TRBJ2-3; D is perhaps TRBD2 (5 bases). V lost 1 base to trimming and J lost 0 bases, with 9 bases between them. The CDR3 sequence is 15 residues long. Per the germline V gene, CDR1 is SGHNT and CDR2 is YYREEE (reference sequence). The CDR3 DNA reads TGTGCCAGCAGCTTGAAGGTAGCGAGCACAGATACGCAGTATTTT. The encoded protein is CASSLKVASTDTQYF.

This clonotype was found once. The chain recombines TRBV7-9 with TRBJ2-7, with 7 bases matching TRBD1. CDR1 is SEHNR and CDR2 is FQNEAQ in the germline V gene (reference sequence). The CDR3 sequence is 12 residues long. J was trimmed by 5 bases and V by 5 bases; bases with no gene match: 3. The CDR3 bases are TGTGCCAGCAGCCAGAGGGGGCACGAGCAGTACTTC. Translating it yields CASSQRGHEQYF.

This clonotype came up many times. The chain uses TRBV9 and TRBJ2-3; D might be TRBD1 (6 bases). In germline, CDR1 is SGDLS, CDR2 YYNGEE. The CDR3 consists of 17 residues. Between the trimmed V and J ends, which lost 2 bases and 0 bases, there was a span of 16 bases. CDR3 region: CASSVYGTTHSTDTQYF. CDR3 nucleotides: TGTGCCAGCAGCGTCTACGGGACAACCCATAGCACAGATACGCAGTATTTT.

About this clonotype itself: A single base separates this from a much larger clone, so it may be a read error. The chain combines TRBV6-5 with TRBJ2-6; D unresolved. Germline CDR1 reads MNHEY; CDR2 reads SVGAGI. Trimming took 8 bases from V and 4 from J, leaving 12 bases between them. CDR3 length: 14 amino acids. The CDR3 sequence: CASRSGSGANVLTF. CDR3 DNA: TGTGCCAGCCGCTCGGGCTCCGGGGCCAACGTCCTGACTTTC.

This clonotype was seen many times. This chain links TRBV28 with TRBJ2-1; 10 nucleotides align to TRBD2. V lost 4 bases and J lost 4; bases outside the gene matches: 1. The CDR3 is 14 residues long. Germline V gene lookup returns CDR1 MDHEN and CDR2 SYDVKM. CDR3 bases: TGTGCCAGCAGTTCGGGACTAGCGTACAATGAGCAGTTCTTC. It codes for CASSSGLAYNEQFF.

This clonotype turned up a few times. The chain combines TRBV4-1 with TRBJ2-2; D tentatively fits TRBD1 or TRBD2 (5 bases each). CDR3 length: 16 residues. V lost 3 bases and J 1 base, leaving 12 bases between the germline ends. Per the germline V gene, CDR1 is MGHRA and CDR2 is YSYEKL. CDR3 sequence: CASSHDTRGNTGELFF. In nucleotides, the CDR3 is TGCGCCAGCAGCCACGATACTAGGGGGAACACCGGGGAGCTGTTTTTT.

This clonotype was observed many times. This chain uses TRBV5-1 with TRBJ2-3, with D possibly matching TRBD1 (6 bases). The CDR3 length is 16 residues. Trimming stripped 0 bases from V and 2 bases from J, with 13 bases between. The germline gives CDR1 SGHRS, CDR2 YFSETQ. The CDR3: CASSLGGTLVTDTQYF. CDR3 nucleotides: TGCGCCAGCAGCTTGGGGGGGACATTAGTCACAGATACGCAGTATTTT.

This clonotype was observed many times. The V call is TRBV9, the J call TRBJ2-3; 10 bases are a match to TRBD2. Trimming took 0 bases from V and 4 from J; bases not matched to a gene: 11. The germline V gene has CDR1 SGDLS and CDR2 YYNGEE. This CDR3 region has 18 residues. In DNA, the CDR3 is TGTGCCAGCAGCGTAGTAGGATCTAGCGGGAGATACCCAGATACGCAGTATTTT. As protein: CASSVVGSSGRYPDTQYF.

This clonotype was seen a handful of times. The chain employs TRBV19 and TRBJ1-5, with a weak D call TRBD1 (5 bases). Germline V lookup: CDR1 LNHDA, CDR2 SQIVND (reference sequence). Trimming stripped 5 bases from V and 6 bases from J, with 17 bases between. The CDR3 totals 15 residues. The CDR3 is CASSAAGNSIQPQHF. DNA for the CDR3: TGTGCCAGTAGTGCCGCAGGGAATTCTATTCAGCCCCAGCATTTT.

CDR3 nucleotide sequence: TGTGCCAGCAGTATTCCCATAATTGAGAGCTCTGGGGCCAACGTCCTGACTTTC. Translating it yields CASSIPIIESSGANVLTF. The chain is built from TRBV6-2 or TRBV6-3 and TRBJ2-6; no clear D. The CDR3 consists of 18 residues. Deletions cut 5 bases from V and 0 bases from J, with 17 bases between. The germline gives CDR1 MNHEY, CDR2 SVGEGT.

This clonotype was found many times. The V call is TRBV30, the J call TRBJ2-3, with D maybe TRBD2 (5 bases). There are 14 residues in the CDR3. The germline gives CDR1 GTSNPN, CDR2 SVGIG (reference sequence). Trimming stripped 1 base from V and 2 bases from J, with 10 bases between. In DNA form, the CDR3 reads TGTGCCTGGAGTGCTAGCTCTGACACAGATACGCAGTATTTT. Translating it yields CAWSASSDTDTQYF. The full variable domain, with the rest looked up from reference TRBV30 and TRBJ2-3, is SQTIHQWPATLVQPVGSPLSLECTVEGTSNPNLYWYRQAAGRGLQLLFYSVGIGQISSEVPQNLSASRPQDRQFILSSKKLLLSDSGFYLCAWSASSDTDTQYFGPGTRLTVL.

This clonotype was seen repeatedly, ten times or more. This chain joins TRBV7-9 and TRBJ1-1, with D uncertain. Per germline, CDR1 SEHNR and CDR2 FQNEAQ (reference sequence). The CDR3 runs to 15 residues. V gave up 5 bases and J gave up 3 bases, with 16 bases separating them. The CDR3 is CASSLRTAVYTEAFF. In DNA form, the CDR3 reads TGTGCCAGCAGCCTAAGGACGGCCGTATACACTGAAGCTTTCTTT.

This clonotype came up many times. This chain connects TRBV5-6 to TRBJ2-7; D ambiguous. CDR1 and CDR2 from the germline V gene are SGHDT and YYEEEE. The V and J ends lost 5 bases and 6 bases respectively, with 9 bases between them. CDR3 length: 11 residues. The CDR3 DNA is TGTGCCAGCAGTGATCGGAGCGAGCAGTACTTC. Translation gives CASSDRSEQYF.